This TCR beta chain is drawn from a study of blood T cell repertoires in COVID-19. The CDR3 consists of 15 residues. The germline V gene has CDR1 GTSNPN and CDR2 SVGIG (reference sequence). Trimming shortened V by 2 bases and J by 0 bases, and 11 bases separated the two germline ends. Clones were read by immunoSEQ multiplex PCR, and TCRdb kept only the in-frame ones, dropping some. The table records hundreds of thousands of clones, 85% of them present only once. This clonotype was sampled from a man aged 50-60 years with active or convalescent COVID-19. The gene calls are TRBV30 and TRBJ2-1; weak D call: TRBD1 (5 bases). Sequencing was performed on peripheral blood. The DNA for the CDR3 is TGTGCCTGGAGTTTAGAGACAGCCTCCTACAATGAGCAGTTCTTC. It codes for CAWSLETASYNEQFF.